The clone carrying this T cell receptor beta chain is a singleton in its sample. Patients with uncontrolled infections, other autoimmune diseases, pregnancy or lactation were excluded. The authors obtained PBMCs from about 9.5 ml of fresh peripheral blood. This entry belongs to a study of T cells in Graves' hyperthyroidism and ophthalmopathy. Study summary: Peripheral blood was obtained at initial diagnosis, preceding any treatment.

The V gene end was trimmed by 5 bases and the J gene end by 0 bases; junction bases not matched to a gene: 5. Germline values: CDR1 SGHRS, CDR2 YFSETQ. The CDR3 sequence is 15 residues long. TCR beta CDR3 regions were amplified from RNA. Carried out on the TCR CDR3, a first-round RT-PCR used the HTBI primer set. MiXCR was run by TCRdb on the multiplex PCR reads, yielding one entry per CDR3 protein. The table lists fewer than 300,000 distinct CDR3 sequences, around 15% of them singletons. V usage is TRBV5-1 and J usage is TRBJ2-7; 10 nucleotides align to TRBD1. This TCR came from a woman in her 50s with Graves' hyperthyroidism that later progressed to Graves' ophthalmopathy. What was sequenced was blood. The CDR3 spells CASSRGQGYSYEQYF. As DNA, the CDR3 is TGCGCCAGCAGTCGGGGACAGGGGTACTCCTACGAGCAGTACTTC. Full variable domain (outside the CDR3, taken from reference TRBV5-1 and TRBJ2-7): KAGVTQTPRYLIKTRGQQVTLSCSPISGHRSVSWYQQTPGQGLQFLFEYFSETQRNKGNFPGRFSGRQFSNSRSEMNVSTLELGDSALYLCASSRGQGYSYEQYFGPGTRLTVT.